This T cell receptor (beta chain) was identified in a study of blood T cells in healthy people across ages. Study observations and caveats: Underestimates were what the diversity estimates from one million T cells were considered to be. No conclusive comparison of naive versus antigen-experienced cells was possible with unsorted PBMCs. Naive T cell percentage by flow cytometry tracked strongly with beta diversity.

The ends were cut back, 3 bases at V and 2 bases at J, with 20 bases in the middle. This CDR3 is 17 amino acids long. Germline V gene data show CDR1 as DFQATT and CDR2 as SNEGSKA (reference sequence). A second about 6 to 12 cycle PCR used barcoded and J-beta primers. TCRdb re-called the 5' RACE reads with MiXCR, one entry per CDR3 protein. This sample carries around 580,000 distinct CDR3 sequences, roughly 48% of them seen once, and the ten largest clones take around 25%. With regard to this clonotype: What it binds is unknown.

All donors came from Russia, were Caucasian and healthy, and spanned ages about 6 to 100. The genes are TRBV20-1 and TRBJ1-5, with D maybe TRBD1 (5 bases). Sequencing was done on a sample of blood. The sequence derives from a man older than 75 in good health. The DNA for the CDR3 is TGCAGTGCTAGGGAAATCCGGGACCCCGGGGGCAATCAGCCCCAGCATTTT. It specifies CSAREIRDPGGNQPQHF.